This T cell receptor (beta chain) was sequenced for a study of T cells in Graves' hyperthyroidism and ophthalmopathy. CDR1 and CDR2 from the germline V gene are DFQATT and SNEGSKA (reference sequence). The V gene end was trimmed by 6 bases and the J gene end by 2 bases; junction bases not matched to a gene: 7. CDR3 length: 14 residues. The table lists this clonotype with many counts. From RNA transcripts, TCR beta CDR3 regions were amplified. Using the HTBI primer set, a first-round RT-PCR was run on the TCR CDR3. TCRdb recomputed calls from the multiplex PCR reads with MiXCR, one row per CDR3 protein. The table lists roughly 300,000 distinct CDR3 sequences, about 20% of them singletons. No ophthalmopathy progression within 18 months constituted stable Graves' hyperthyroidism. With a duration under 2 months, the hyperthyroidism was newly diagnosed in patients aged 18 to 65.

J is TRBJ2-1 and V is TRBV20-1; 7 bases match TRBD2. Sequenced input: blood. This receptor was identified in a woman aged 50 to 65 with Graves' hyperthyroidism. DNA for the CDR3: TGCAGTGCAGGCGGGGGTATGCCCTACAATGAGCAGTTCTTC. Translating gives CSAGGGMPYNEQFF.